This T cell receptor (beta chain) was documented in a study of T cells after yellow fever vaccination. This CDR3 is 15 amino acids long. Trimming took 5 bases from V and 6 from J, leaving 18 bases between them. Germline loops: CDR1 SEHNR, CDR2 FQNEAQ (reference sequence). In the case of this clonotype: As yet, its antigen is unknown.

Study observations and caveats: Contaminating bulk clonotypes could be abundant in FACS-sorted repertoires. At 95% to 98% for CD4 and approximately 89% for CD8, most primary-vaccination clones showed up again after the booster. Shared CD4/CD8 clonotypes were a small share, likely from convergent recombination.

TCRdb itself ran the 5' RACE reads through MiXCR, one entry per CDR3 protein. The sample lists some 550,000 distinct CDR3 sequences; 15% to 20% were seen once. The sequence was collected from a man aged 25-45 years who received the YFV17D yellow fever vaccine. The rearrangement joins TRBV7-9 to TRBJ2-3; D is unresolved. The sequences come from PBMCs, collected 15 days after the yellow fever booster vaccination. The CDR3 reads CASSVGGGTSDTQYF. CDR3 sequence (DNA): TGTGCCAGCAGCGTAGGTGGCGGCACCTCGGATACGCAGTATTTT.